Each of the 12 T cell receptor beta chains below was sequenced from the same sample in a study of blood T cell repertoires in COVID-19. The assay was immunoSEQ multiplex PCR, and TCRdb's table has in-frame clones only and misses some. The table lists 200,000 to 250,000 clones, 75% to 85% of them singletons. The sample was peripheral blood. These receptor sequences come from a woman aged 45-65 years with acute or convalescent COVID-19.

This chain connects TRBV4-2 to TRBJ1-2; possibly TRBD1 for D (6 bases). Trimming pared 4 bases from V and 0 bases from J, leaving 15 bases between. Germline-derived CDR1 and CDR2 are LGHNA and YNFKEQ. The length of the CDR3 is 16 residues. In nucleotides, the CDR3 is TGTGCCAGCAGCCGAGATTGGACAGTCTCTAACTATGGCTACACCTTC. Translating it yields CASSRDWTVSNYGYTF.

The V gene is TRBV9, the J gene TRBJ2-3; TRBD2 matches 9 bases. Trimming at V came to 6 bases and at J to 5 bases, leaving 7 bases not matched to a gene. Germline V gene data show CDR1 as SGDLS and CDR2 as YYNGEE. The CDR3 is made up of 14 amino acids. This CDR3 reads CASTPAGGRDTQYF. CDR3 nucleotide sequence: TGTGCCAGCACTCCGGCGGGGGGGCGAGATACGCAGTATTTT. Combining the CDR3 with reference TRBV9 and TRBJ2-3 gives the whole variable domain DSGVTQTPKHLITATGQRVTLRCSPRSGDLSVYWYQQSLDQGLQFLIQYYNGEERAKGNILERFSAQQFPDLHSELNLSSLELGDSALYFCASTPAGGRDTQYFGPGTRLTVL.

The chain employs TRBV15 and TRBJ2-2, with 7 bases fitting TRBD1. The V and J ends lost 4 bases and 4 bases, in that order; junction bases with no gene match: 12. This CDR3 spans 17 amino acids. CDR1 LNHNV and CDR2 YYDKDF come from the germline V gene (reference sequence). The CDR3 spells CATSKGQYYRGTGELFF. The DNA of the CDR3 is TGTGCCACCAGCAAGGGACAGTATTACCGTGGCACCGGGGAGCTGTTTTTT.

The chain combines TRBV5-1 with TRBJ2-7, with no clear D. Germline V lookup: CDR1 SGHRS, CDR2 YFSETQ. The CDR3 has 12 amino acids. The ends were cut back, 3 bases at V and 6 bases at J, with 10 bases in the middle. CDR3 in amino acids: CASSSAGSEQYF. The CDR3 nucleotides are TGCGCCAGCAGCTCGGCCGGGTCCGAGCAGTACTTC.

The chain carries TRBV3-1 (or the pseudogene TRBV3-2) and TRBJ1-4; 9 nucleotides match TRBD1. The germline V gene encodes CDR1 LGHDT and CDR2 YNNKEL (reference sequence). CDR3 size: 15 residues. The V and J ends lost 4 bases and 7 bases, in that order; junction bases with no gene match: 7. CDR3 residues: CASSPTGGVGEKLFF. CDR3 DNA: TGTGCCAGCAGCCCCACAGGGGGCGTGGGTGAAAAACTGTTTTTT.

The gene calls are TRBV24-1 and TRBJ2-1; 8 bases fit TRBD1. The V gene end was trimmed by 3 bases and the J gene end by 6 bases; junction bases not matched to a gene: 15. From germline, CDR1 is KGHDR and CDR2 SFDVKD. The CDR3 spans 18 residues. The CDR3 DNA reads TGTGCCACCAGTGATGCTGACCTTCGGGACAGGATGATCAATGAGCAGTTCTTC. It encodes CATSDADLRDRMINEQFF.

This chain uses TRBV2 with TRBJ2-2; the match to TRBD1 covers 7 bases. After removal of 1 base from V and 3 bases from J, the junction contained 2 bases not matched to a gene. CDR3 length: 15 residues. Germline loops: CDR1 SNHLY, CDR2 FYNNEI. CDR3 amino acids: CASSEGQGDTGELFF. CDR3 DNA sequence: TGTGCCAGCAGTGAAGGGCAGGGGGACACCGGGGAGCTGTTTTTT.

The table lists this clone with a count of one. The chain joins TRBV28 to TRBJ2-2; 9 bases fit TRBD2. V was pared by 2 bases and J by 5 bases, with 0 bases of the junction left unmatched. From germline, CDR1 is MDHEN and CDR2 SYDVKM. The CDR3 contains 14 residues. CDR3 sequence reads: CASSLAGGTGELFF. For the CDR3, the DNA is TGTGCCAGCAGTTTAGCGGGAGGGACCGGGGAGCTGTTTTTT.

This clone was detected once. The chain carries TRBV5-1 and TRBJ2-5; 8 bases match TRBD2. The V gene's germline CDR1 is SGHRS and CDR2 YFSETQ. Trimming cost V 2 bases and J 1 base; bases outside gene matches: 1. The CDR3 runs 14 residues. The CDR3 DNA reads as TGCGCCAGCAGCTTTAGCGGGGTCCAAGAGACCCAGTACTTC. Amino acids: CASSFSGVQETQYF.

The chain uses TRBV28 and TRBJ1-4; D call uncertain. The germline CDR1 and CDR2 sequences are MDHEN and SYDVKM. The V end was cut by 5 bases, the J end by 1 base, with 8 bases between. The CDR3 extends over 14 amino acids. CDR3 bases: TGTGCCAGCAGTCCCCCTTTAACTAATGAAAAACTGTTTTTT. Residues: CASSPPLTNEKLFF. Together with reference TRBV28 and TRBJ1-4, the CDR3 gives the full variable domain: DVKVTQSSRYLVKRTGEKVFLECVQDMDHENMFWYRQDPGLGLRLIYFSYDVKMKEKGDIPEGYSVSREKKERFSLILESASTNQTSMYLCASSPPLTNEKLFFGSGTQLSVL.

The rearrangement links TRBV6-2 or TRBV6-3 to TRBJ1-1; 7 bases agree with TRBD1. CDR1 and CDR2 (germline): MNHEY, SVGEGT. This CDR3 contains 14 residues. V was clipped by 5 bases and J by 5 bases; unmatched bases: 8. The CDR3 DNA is TGTGCCAGCAGTCGTGACAGGGCCGGGACTGAAGCTTTCTTT. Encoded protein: CASSRDRAGTEAFF.

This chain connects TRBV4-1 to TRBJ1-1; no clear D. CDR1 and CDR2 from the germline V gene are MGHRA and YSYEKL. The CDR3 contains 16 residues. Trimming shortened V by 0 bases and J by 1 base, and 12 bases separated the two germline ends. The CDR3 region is CASSQDSLEKNTEAFF. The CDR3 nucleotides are TGCGCCAGCAGCCAAGATTCACTCGAAAAGAACACTGAAGCTTTCTTT.